The T cell receptor beta chain described here comes from a study of breast tumors, draining lymph nodes, adjacent tissues. Whole-study findings and limits: Compared with lymph nodes, tumors were less diverse; compared with nontumor tissue, more. Tumor T cell lymph node origin was a supported hypothesis, not proven.

MiXCR, run by TCRdb on the multiplex PCR reads, gives a single entry per CDR3 protein. The sample contains roughly 17,000 distinct CDR3 sequences, about 64% of which appear only once. This CDR3 has 16 amino acids. Germline-derived CDR1 and CDR2 are MNHNS and SASEGT. Comment on this clonotype: Its antigen remains unidentified. The junction differs from germline at one of its ends, possibly a read error.

The sequence came from a female donor with breast cancer. Some clones in this sample may be carry-over from other donors' samples. The V and J genes are TRBV6-1 and TRBJ2-2; TRBD1 is a possible D gene (5 bases). Sequencing input: tumor-adjacent breast tissue. The CDR3 sequence: CASSSRDRVNTGELFF. CDR3 bases: TGCGCCAGCAGTTCACGCGACAGAGTCAACACCGGGGAGCTGTTTTTT.